This T cell receptor beta chain comes out of a study of blood T cell repertoires in COVID-19. Background on the study: Collection of acute and convalescent COVID-19 samples took place in the United States, Italy and Spain. T cells, B-cell-depleted T cells, or PBMCs supplied cDNA or gDNA.

The CDR3 length is 15 residues. Germline CDR1 and CDR2: SNHLY and FYNNEI. J lost 3 bases, V lost 8 bases, and 9 bases had no gene match. As originally analysed: Estimation of nucleated cell counts was performed using reference gene primer amplification. The assay was immunoSEQ multiplex PCR, and TCRdb's table has in-frame clones only and misses some. That table furnishes V, J and clone size, whereas the DNA furnished D and trimming. The data hold tens of thousands of clones, with around 80% observed a single time. V is TRBV2 and J is TRBJ2-2; 7 bases map to TRBD2. The receptor comes from a woman of 80 years or more with active or convalescent COVID-19. Material: peripheral blood. The CDR3 reads CASRGSAGDTGELFF. DNA of the CDR3: TGTGCCAGCCGGGGGAGCGCGGGGGACACCGGGGAGCTGTTTTTT. Drawing the rest from reference TRBV2 and TRBJ2-2, the complete variable domain is EPEVTQTPSHQVTQMGQEVILRCVPISNHLYFYWYRQILGQKVEFLVSFYNNEISEKSEIFDDQFSVERPDGSNFTLKIRSTKLEDSAMYFCASRGSAGDTGELFFGEGSRLTVL.